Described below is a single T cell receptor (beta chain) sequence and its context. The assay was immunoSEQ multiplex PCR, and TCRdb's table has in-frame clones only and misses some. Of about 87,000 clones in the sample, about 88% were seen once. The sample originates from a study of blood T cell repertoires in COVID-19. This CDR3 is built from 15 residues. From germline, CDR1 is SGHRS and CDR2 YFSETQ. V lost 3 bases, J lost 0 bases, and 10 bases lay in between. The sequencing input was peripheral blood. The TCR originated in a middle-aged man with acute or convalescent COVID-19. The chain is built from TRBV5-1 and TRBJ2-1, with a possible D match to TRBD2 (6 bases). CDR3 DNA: TGCGCCAGCAGCTATGGAGCGGGCTCCTACAATGAGCAGTTCTTC. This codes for CASSYGAGSYNEQFF. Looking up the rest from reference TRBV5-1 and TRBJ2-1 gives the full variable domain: KAGVTQTPRYLIKTRGQQVTLSCSPISGHRSVSWYQQTPGQGLQFLFEYFSETQRNKGNFPGRFSGRQFSNSRSEMNVSTLELGDSALYLCASSYGAGSYNEQFFGPGTRLTVL.